Below, one T cell receptor beta chain is given with its context. The antigen is unknown. Sequencing used immunoSEQ multiplex PCR; TCRdb keeps in-frame clones, though not all of them. The top ten hold over 2.5% of the sample, which has roughly 120,000 clones, approximately 96% seen once. This CDR3 contains 13 residues. V was pared by 0 bases and J by 10 bases, with 11 bases between. CDR1 is SGDLS and CDR2 is YYNGEE in the germline V gene. The data stem from a study of graft-versus-host responses after intestinal transplantation. Study-wide context: In this cohort, recipients had multivisceral, liver-intestinal, or isolated intestinal transplants. Each patient got anti-thymocyte globulin induction, then tacrolimus and steroids for around three years. Study-wide findings and caveats: The marrow of recipients harbored GvH clones, and ileum or blood showed some of them first.

The chain links TRBV9 to TRBJ2-1; a weak D match, TRBD2 (6 bases). The TCR sequence derives from a human donor who received an intestinal transplant. Sequencing was performed on unstimulated CD8+ T cells sorted from spleen or lymph node cells, taken before intestinal transplant. CDR3 sequence: CASSVEEGHEQFF. The CDR3 nucleotides read TGTGCCAGCAGCGTAGAGGAGGGGCACGAGCAGTTCTTC.